This TCR beta chain came from a study of vaccination effects on CD4 cells after COVID-19. As concerns this clone: Its antigen is unidentified.

TCRdb's table, derived via immunoSEQ multiplex PCR, lists solely in-frame clones and lacks some. The sample comprises 50,000 or so clones, 75% to 80% of which are singletons, and roughly 5.6% rests with the top ten. Ahead of sequencing, the ViraFEST assay grew antigen-specific CD4+ T cells using viral peptide pools. After more than 8 days in culture, the CD4+ T cells were isolated. Vaccinated recipients, who were negative for nucleocapsid antibodies, had no history of SARS-CoV-2 infection. CDR1 is MDHEN, CDR2 SYDVKM, per germline. The CDR3 spans 14 residues. V lost 4 bases, J lost 4 bases, and 4 bases stayed unmatched.

The material sequenced was CD4+ T cells from PBMCs cultured with HCoV-OC43 spike peptides, taken before COVID-19 vaccination. Regarding subset: HCoV-OC43 spike overlapping peptide pool stimulation. The source is a human donor who received a COVID-19 vaccine. This chain connects TRBV28 to TRBJ2-5; 9 nucleotides match TRBD2. The CDR3 here is CASSSGGGVETQYF. The CDR3 nucleotides read TGTGCCAGCAGTTCTGGCGGGGGGGTAGAGACCCAGTACTTC.